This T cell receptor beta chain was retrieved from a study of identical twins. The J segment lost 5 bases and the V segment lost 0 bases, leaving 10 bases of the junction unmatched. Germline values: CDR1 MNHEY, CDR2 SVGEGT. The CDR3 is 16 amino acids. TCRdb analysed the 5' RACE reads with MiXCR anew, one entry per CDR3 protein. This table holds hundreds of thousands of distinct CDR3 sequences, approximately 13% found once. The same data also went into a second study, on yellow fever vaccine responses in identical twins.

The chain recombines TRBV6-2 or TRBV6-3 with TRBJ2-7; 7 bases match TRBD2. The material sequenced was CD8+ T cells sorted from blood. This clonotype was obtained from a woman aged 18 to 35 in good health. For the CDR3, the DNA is TGTGCCAGCAGTTACTCGAGGATAGCGGGTTTCCACGAGCAGTACTTC. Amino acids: CASSYSRIAGFHEQYF.